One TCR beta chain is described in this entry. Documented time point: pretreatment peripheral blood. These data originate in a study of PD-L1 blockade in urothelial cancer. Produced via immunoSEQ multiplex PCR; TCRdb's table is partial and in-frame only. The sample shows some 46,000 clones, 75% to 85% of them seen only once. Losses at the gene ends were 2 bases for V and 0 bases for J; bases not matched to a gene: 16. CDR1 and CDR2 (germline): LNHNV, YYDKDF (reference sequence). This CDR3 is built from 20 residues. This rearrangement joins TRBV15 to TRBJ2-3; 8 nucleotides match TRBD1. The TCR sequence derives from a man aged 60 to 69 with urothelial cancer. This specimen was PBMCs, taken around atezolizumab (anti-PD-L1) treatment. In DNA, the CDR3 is TGTGCCACCAGCAGACCCAAGGGACAGGCCTCAAGAGGTAGCACAGATACGCAGTATTTT. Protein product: CATSRPKGQASRGSTDTQYF.